One sample yielded the 29 T cell receptor beta chains listed below, sequenced in a study of T cells expressing NK-cell markers. Using the 5' RACE reads, TCRdb records one entry per CDR3 protein without DNA. Its clone listing holds tens of thousands of distinct CDR3 sequences. Sequencing input: blood T cells: a sorted CD56 or NKG2C T cell subset, CD4+ or CD8+ T cells, or bulk PBMC T cells (not recorded which). The receptors were gathered from a man aged 18 to 69 in good health.

V usage is TRBV20-1 and J usage is TRBJ2-7; TCRdb's assignment of TRBD1 cannot be checked, as there is no DNA. The CDR3 consists of 13 residues. Germline V gene lookup returns CDR1 DFQATT and CDR2 SNEGSKA (reference sequence). CDR3 sequence: CSARGVGPYEQYF.

The chain couples TRBV20-1 to TRBJ2-7; TCRdb's D call, TRBD1, is unchecked because there is no DNA. Germline V gives CDR1 DFQATT, CDR2 SNEGSKA (reference sequence). There are 12 residues in the CDR3. The CDR3 spells CSGVKGSYEQYF.

The rearrangement uses TRBV20-1 and TRBJ1-1; the TCRdb D gene call, TRBD1, has no DNA to confirm it. The germline gives CDR1 DFQATT, CDR2 SNEGSKA (reference sequence). The CDR3 consists of 16 residues. The CDR3 spells CSARDFRGVLATEAFF.

V usage is TRBV11-2 and J usage is TRBJ2-3; TCRdb returns TRBD1, unconfirmable since there is no DNA. CDR1 and CDR2 from the germline V gene are SGHAT and FQNNGV. This CDR3 is built from 15 residues. CDR3 sequence: CASSLQPGVADTQYF.

The rearrangement uses TRBV7-8 and TRBJ2-3; TCRdb's assignment of TRBD2 cannot be checked, as there is no DNA. Germline V gives CDR1 SGHVS, CDR2 FQNEAQ. This CDR3 has 17 amino acids. This CDR3 is CASSFSSSGGLTDTQYF. The full variable domain, in which reference TRBV7-8 and TRBJ2-3 provide the parts outside the CDR3, is GAGVSQSPRYKVAKRGQDVALRCDPISGHVSLFWYQQALGQGPEFLTYFQNEAQLDKSGLPSDRFFAERPEGSVSTLKIQRTQQEDSAVYLCASSFSSSGGLTDTQYFGPGTRLTVL.

V and J are TRBV20-1 and TRBJ2-2; TCRdb's D gene call, TRBD2, goes unchecked for lack of DNA. Germline V gene sequence: CDR1 DFQATT, CDR2 SNEGSKA (reference sequence). The CDR3 has 17 residues. The CDR3: CSARTLLAGGTGGELFF.

V and J are TRBV6-2 or TRBV6-3 and TRBJ2-3; TCRdb reports TRBD1, a call that lacks DNA to check it against. Per germline, CDR1 MNHEY and CDR2 SVGEGT. The CDR3 totals 18 residues. The CDR3 reads CASRTKTGQGAGTDTQYF.

This chain links TRBV7-9 with TRBJ1-5; without DNA, the TCRdb call of TRBD1 cannot be checked. The germline gives CDR1 SEHNR, CDR2 FQNEAQ (reference sequence). CDR3 length: 15 residues. The CDR3 protein is CASSAGRGSNQPQHF.

The rearrangement uses TRBV28 and TRBJ2-1; checking the TCRdb D call of TRBD1 is not possible without DNA. The CDR3 loop spans 12 amino acids. Germline-derived CDR1 and CDR2 are MDHEN and SYDVKM. This chain's CDR3 is CAVEGAYNEQFF.

The chain combines TRBV7-2 with TRBJ2-5; without DNA, the TCRdb call of TRBD1 cannot be checked. CDR1 and CDR2 (germline): SGHTA, FQGNSA. This CDR3 contains 14 residues. CDR3 sequence: CASSTPGFGETQYF.

The V call is TRBV7-6, the J call TRBJ2-2; the D call of TRBD2 rests on TCRdb alone, since no DNA is present to check it. Germline-derived CDR1 and CDR2 are SGHVS and FNYEAQ. CDR3 length equals 14 residues. The CDR3 region is CASRKAGFTGELFF. Based on the CDR3 plus reference TRBV7-6 and TRBJ2-2, the full variable domain is GAGVSQSPRYKVTKRGQDVALRCDPISGHVSLYWYRQALGQGPEFLTYFNYEAQQDKSGLPNDRFSAERPEGSISTLTIQRTEQRDSAMYRCASRKAGFTGELFFGEGSRLTVL.

J is TRBJ1-5 and V is TRBV6-2 or TRBV6-3; TCRdb's assignment of TRBD1 cannot be checked, as there is no DNA. CDR3 length: 14 residues. The germline gives CDR1 MNHEY, CDR2 SVGEGT. CDR3 in amino acids: CASSQGRSNQPQHF.

The J gene is TRBJ2-5, the V gene TRBV3-1; the TCRdb D gene call, TRBD2, has no DNA to confirm it. In germline, CDR1 is LGHDT, CDR2 YNNKEL (reference sequence). The CDR3 contains 16 residues. CDR3 in amino acids: CASSRWGERGSETQYF.

CDR3 amino acids: CASRATRGQETQYF. This chain connects TRBV7-2 to TRBJ2-5; TCRdb selects TRBD1, and the lack of DNA leaves this call unchecked. This CDR3 region has 14 residues. CDR1 SGHTA and CDR2 FQGNSA come from the germline V gene.

V is TRBV28 and J is TRBJ1-1. Looked up from germline, CDR1 is MDHEN and CDR2 is SYDVKM. This CDR3 spans 14 amino acids. Here the CDR3 reads CASRLMRGGRAAFF.

The chain links TRBV15 to TRBJ1-5; TCRdb lists TRBD1, though no DNA is available to test this call. This CDR3 has 14 amino acids. The germline CDR1 and CDR2 sequences are LNHNV and YYDKDF (reference sequence). The CDR3 region is CATRPETQAQPQHF.

The V call is TRBV7-2, the J call TRBJ2-1; as DNA is missing, the TRBD1 call by TCRdb cannot be tested. CDR1 is SGHTA, CDR2 FQGNSA, per germline. The CDR3 has 14 residues. CDR3 sequence reads: CASSRRQGTTEQFF.

The rearrangement uses TRBV20-1 and TRBJ2-2; the D call of TRBD2 rests on TCRdb alone, since no DNA is present to check it. The CDR3 loop spans 16 amino acids. The V gene's germline CDR1 is DFQATT and CDR2 SNEGSKA (reference sequence). The CDR3 spells CSARDRAGGNTGELFF.

This chain connects TRBV4-1 to TRBJ2-3. Germline V gene lookup returns CDR1 MGHRA and CDR2 YSYEKL. The CDR3 covers 18 residues. Here the CDR3 reads CASSQLGPYSTRPDTQYF.

The V and J genes are TRBV12-3 or TRBV12-4 and TRBJ2-4; with no DNA, the TCRdb D assignment of TRBD1 cannot be verified. The CDR3 has 12 amino acids. The CDR3: CASSTRVNIQYF.

CDR3 amino acids: CASSLERANEKLFF. The chain links TRBV5-1 to TRBJ1-4. The CDR3 consists of 14 residues. The germline CDR1 and CDR2 sequences are SGHRS and YFSETQ.

The V and J genes are TRBV20-1 and TRBJ2-1; TCRdb proposes TRBD1, but this gene call is untestable without DNA. The CDR3 covers 17 residues. Germline CDR1 DFQATT, CDR2 SNEGSKA (reference sequence). CDR3 sequence reads: CSARDPSGAQNYNEQFF.

V and J are TRBV10-3 and TRBJ1-4. The CDR3 runs to 14 residues. The V gene's germline CDR1 is ENHRY and CDR2 SYGVKD. The CDR3 region is CAISEQKTNEKLFF.

The chain links TRBV5-6 to TRBJ2-1; as DNA is missing, the TRBD1 call by TCRdb cannot be tested. In germline, CDR1 is SGHDT, CDR2 YYEEEE. This CDR3 has 18 amino acids. The CDR3 reads CASSATGARWREWSEQFF.

The chain couples TRBV27 to TRBJ1-2; TCRdb designates TRBD1, a call that cannot be tested without DNA. Germline CDR1 MNHEY, CDR2 SMNVEV (reference sequence). The CDR3 is 13 amino acids. The CDR3 reads CASSFRQGDGYTF.

This chain connects TRBV20-1 to TRBJ2-7; TCRdb lists TRBD1, though no DNA is available to test this call. This CDR3 is 16 amino acids long. Germline V gene lookup returns CDR1 DFQATT and CDR2 SNEGSKA (reference sequence). The CDR3 sequence: CSARDRGGVMTYEQYF.

The rearrangement links TRBV20-1 to TRBJ2-7; the TCRdb D gene call, TRBD1, has no DNA to confirm it. CDR1 is DFQATT and CDR2 is SNEGSKA in the germline V gene (reference sequence). There are 13 residues in the CDR3. The CDR3 loop is CSARSGLGYEQYF.

This chain uses TRBV20-1 with TRBJ2-3; TCRdb's D call of TRBD1 is untestable without DNA. Germline lookup yields CDR1 DFQATT and CDR2 SNEGSKA (reference sequence). The CDR3 is made up of 18 amino acids. This CDR3 reads CSARLQGGAHTSTDTQYF.

The rearrangement joins TRBV2 to TRBJ2-7; the D call from TCRdb, TRBD2, cannot be confirmed without DNA. The CDR3 runs 15 residues. CDR1 SNHLY and CDR2 FYNNEI come from the germline V gene. CDR3 sequence: CASSDPGTSGGALDF.